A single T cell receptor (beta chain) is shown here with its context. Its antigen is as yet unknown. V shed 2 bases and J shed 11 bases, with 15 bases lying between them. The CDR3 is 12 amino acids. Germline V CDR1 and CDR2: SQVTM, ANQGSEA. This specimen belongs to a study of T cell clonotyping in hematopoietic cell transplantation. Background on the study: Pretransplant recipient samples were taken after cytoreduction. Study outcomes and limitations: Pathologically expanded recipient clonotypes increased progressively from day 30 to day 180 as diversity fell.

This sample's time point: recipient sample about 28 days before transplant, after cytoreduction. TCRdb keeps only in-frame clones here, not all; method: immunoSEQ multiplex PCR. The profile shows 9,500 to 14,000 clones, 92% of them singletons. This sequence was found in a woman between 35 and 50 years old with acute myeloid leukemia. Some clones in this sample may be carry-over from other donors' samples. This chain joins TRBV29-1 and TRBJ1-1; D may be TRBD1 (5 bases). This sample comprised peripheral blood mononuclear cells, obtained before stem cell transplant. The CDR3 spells CSVETSGTLAFF. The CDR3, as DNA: TGCAGCGTTGAAACCTCCGGGACGCTCGCTTTCTTT.